What follows is one T cell receptor (beta chain) and its context. These data come from a study of PD-L1 blockade in urothelial cancer. Clones were sequenced by immunoSEQ multiplex PCR, and TCRdb holds only the in-frame ones, with some missing. The sample lists 44,000 or so clones, almost 85% occurring once. Disease in patients was locally advanced or metastatic urothelial carcinoma. Trimming cost V 0 bases and J 7 bases, with 10 bases left between them. From germline, CDR1 is SGHRS and CDR2 YFSETQ. The CDR3 is 14 amino acids. The chain links TRBV5-1 to TRBJ2-2; possible D gene TRBD2, 6 bases. The source material was PBMCs, sampled around atezolizumab (anti-PD-L1) treatment. This clonotype originated in a man between 65 and 79 years old with urothelial cancer. This chain's CDR3 is CASSLGLALGELFF. In DNA, the CDR3 is TGCGCCAGCAGCTTGGGCCTAGCGCTCGGGGAGCTGTTTTTT.